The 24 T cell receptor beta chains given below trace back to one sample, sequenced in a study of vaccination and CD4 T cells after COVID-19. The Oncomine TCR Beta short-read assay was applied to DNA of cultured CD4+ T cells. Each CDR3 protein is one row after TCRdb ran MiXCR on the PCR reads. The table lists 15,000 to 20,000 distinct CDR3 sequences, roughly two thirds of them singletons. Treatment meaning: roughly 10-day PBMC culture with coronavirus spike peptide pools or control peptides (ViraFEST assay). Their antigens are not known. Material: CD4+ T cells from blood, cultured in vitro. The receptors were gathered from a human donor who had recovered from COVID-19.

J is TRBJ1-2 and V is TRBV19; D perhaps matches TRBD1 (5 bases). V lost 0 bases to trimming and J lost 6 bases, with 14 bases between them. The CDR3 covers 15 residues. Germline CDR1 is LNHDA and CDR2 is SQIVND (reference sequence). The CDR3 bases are TGTGCCAGTAGTATAGATCGAGGGACTCGAGATGGCTACACCTTC. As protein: CASSIDRGTRDGYTF.

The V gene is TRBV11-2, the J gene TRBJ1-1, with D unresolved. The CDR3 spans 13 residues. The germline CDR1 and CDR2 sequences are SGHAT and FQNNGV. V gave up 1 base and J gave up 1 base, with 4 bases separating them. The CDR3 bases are TGTGCCAGCAGCTTAGTTCCGAACACTGAAGCTTTCTTT. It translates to CASSLVPNTEAFF.

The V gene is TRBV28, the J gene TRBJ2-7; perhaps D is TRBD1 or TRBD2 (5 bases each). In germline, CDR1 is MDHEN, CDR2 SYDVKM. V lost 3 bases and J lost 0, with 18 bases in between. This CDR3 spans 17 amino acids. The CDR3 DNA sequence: TGTGCCAGCAGTTTGCCCCCGGGACGACGGAGCTCCTACGAGCAGTACTTC. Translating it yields CASSLPPGRRSSYEQYF.

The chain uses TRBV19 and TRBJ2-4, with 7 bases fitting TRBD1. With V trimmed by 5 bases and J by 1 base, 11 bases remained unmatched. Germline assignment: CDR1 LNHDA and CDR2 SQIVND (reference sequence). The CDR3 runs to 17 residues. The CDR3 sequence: CASSQTNRGRAKNIQYF. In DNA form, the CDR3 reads TGTGCCAGTAGTCAGACCAACAGGGGAAGGGCCAAAAACATTCAGTACTTC.

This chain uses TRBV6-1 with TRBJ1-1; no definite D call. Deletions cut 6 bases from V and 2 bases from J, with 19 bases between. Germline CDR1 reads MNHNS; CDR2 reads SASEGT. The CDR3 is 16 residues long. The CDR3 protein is CASRPLGWNANTEAFF. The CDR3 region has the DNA TGTGCCAGCAGACCCCTGGGGTGGAATGCAAACACTGAAGCTTTCTTT.

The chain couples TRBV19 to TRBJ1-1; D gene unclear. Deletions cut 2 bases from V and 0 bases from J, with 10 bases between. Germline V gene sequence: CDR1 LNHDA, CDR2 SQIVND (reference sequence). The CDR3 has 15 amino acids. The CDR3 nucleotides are TGTGCCAGTAGTATAACTGCCGGATTGAACACTGAAGCTTTCTTT. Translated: CASSITAGLNTEAFF.

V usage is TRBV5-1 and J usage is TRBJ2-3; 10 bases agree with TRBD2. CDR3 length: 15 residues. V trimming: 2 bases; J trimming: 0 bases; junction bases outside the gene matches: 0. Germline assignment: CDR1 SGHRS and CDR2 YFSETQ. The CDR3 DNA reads TGCGCCAGCAGCTTACTAGCGGGAAGCACAGATACGCAGTATTTT. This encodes CASSLLAGSTDTQYF.

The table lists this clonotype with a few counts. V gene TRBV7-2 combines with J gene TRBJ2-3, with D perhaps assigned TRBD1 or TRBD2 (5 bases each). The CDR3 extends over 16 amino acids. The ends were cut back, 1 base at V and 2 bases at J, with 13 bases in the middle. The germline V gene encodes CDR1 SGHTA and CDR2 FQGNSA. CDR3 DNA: TGTGCCAGCAGCTTAGAAGGGACGAGCCTCACAGATACGCAGTATTTT. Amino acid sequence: CASSLEGTSLTDTQYF.

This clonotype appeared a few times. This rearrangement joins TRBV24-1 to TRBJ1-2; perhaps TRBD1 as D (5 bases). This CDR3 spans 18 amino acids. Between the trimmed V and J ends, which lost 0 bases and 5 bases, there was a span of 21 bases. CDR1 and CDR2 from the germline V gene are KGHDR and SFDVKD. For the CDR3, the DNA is TGTGCCACCAGTGATTTGGATGCGGGGAGACAGAGCCCTTATGGCTACACCTTC. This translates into CATSDLDAGRQSPYGYTF.

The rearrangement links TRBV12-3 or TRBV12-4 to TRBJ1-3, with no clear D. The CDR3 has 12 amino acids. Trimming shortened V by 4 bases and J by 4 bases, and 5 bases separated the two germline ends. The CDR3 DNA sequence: TGTGCCAGCAGTTATGGGGGAAACACCATATATTTT. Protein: CASSYGGNTIYF.

The CDR3 DNA reads as TGTGCCAGTAGTACAACAGGGGCGAACTATGGCTACACCTTC. Protein sequence: CASSTTGANYGYTF. The rearrangement links TRBV19 to TRBJ1-2, with 7 bases lining up with TRBD1. The CDR3 contains 14 residues. J lost 2 bases, V lost 4 bases, and 4 bases had no gene match. Germline V gives CDR1 LNHDA, CDR2 SQIVND (reference sequence).

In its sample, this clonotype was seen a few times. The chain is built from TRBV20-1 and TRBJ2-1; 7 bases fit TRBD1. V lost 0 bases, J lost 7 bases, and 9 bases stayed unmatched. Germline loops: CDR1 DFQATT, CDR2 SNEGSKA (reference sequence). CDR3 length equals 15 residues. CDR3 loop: CSARDHRGSGNEQFF. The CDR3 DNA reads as TGCAGTGCTAGAGACCACAGGGGAAGTGGTAATGAGCAGTTCTTC.

This CDR3 reads CASSIGRSGLYNEQFF. CDR3 coding DNA: TGTGCCAGTAGTATAGGTAGGTCAGGGCTCTACAATGAGCAGTTCTTC. The chain employs TRBV19 and TRBJ2-1; tentatively, D is TRBD1 (5 bases). The germline gives CDR1 LNHDA, CDR2 SQIVND (reference sequence). This CDR3 spans 16 amino acids. The V end was cut by 1 base, the J end by 3 bases, with 13 bases between.

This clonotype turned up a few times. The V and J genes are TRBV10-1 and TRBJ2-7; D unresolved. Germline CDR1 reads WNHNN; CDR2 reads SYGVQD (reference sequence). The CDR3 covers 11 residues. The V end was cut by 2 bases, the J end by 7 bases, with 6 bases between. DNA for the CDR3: TGCGCCAGCAGTGAGCTCCGGGAGCAGTACTTC. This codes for CASSELREQYF.

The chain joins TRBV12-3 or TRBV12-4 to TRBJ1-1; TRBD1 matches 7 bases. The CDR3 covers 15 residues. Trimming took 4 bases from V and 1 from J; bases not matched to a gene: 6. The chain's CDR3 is CASSSMRTGNTEAFF. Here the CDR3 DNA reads TGTGCCAGCAGTTCAATGAGGACAGGGAACACTGAAGCTTTCTTT.

The CDR3 DNA sequence: TGTGCCAGCAGCGTTCAAGAGACCCAGTACTTC. As protein: CASSVQETQYF. This chain uses TRBV28 with TRBJ2-5, with D unresolved. Germline lookup yields CDR1 MDHEN and CDR2 SYDVKM. V lost 6 bases to trimming and J lost 2 bases, with 4 bases between them. This CDR3 is 11 amino acids long.

CDR3 nucleotides: TGTGCCAGCTCACCACTCTTAAGGGGAATGAACACTGAAGCTTTCTTT. Translating gives CASSPLLRGMNTEAFF. V and J are TRBV18 and TRBJ1-1; tentatively, D is TRBD1 (5 bases). The CDR3 runs to 16 residues. The V end lost 1 base, the J end lost 0 bases, and 12 bases lay between the germline ends. CDR1 KGHSH and CDR2 LQKENI come from the germline V gene.

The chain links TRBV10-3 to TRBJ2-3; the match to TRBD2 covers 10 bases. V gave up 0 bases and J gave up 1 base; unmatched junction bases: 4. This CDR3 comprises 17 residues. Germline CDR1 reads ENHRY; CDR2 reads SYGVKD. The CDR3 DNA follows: TGTGCCATCAGTGAGTCGGTAGCGGGGGGACGCACAGATACGCAGTATTTT. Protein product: CAISESVAGGRTDTQYF.

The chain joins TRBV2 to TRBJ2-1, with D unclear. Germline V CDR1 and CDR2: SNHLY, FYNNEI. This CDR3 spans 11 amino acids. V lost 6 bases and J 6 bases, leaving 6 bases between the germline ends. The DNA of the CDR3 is TGTGCCAGCAGCCCAACCAATGAGCAGTTCTTC. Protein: CASSPTNEQFF.

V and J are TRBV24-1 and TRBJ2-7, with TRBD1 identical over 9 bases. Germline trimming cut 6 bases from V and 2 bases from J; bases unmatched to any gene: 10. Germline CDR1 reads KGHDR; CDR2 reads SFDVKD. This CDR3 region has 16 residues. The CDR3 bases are TGTGCCACCAGTACACCTTCCGGACAGGGGACCTACGAGCAGTACTTC. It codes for CATSTPSGQGTYEQYF.

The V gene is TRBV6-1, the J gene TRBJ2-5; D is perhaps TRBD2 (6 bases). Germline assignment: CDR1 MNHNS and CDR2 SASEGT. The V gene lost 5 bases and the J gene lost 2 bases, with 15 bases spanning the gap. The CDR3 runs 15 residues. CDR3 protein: CASSRPGGGQETQYF. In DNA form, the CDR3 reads TGTGCCAGCAGTCGGCCTGGTGGGGGGCAAGAGACCCAGTACTTC.

CDR3 DNA: TGTGCCAGCAGTGAGCTGACAGGGGTTACGTCCAAAAACATTCAGTACTTC. This translates into CASSELTGVTSKNIQYF. V and J are TRBV6-1 and TRBJ2-4, with 8 bases that match TRBD1. Germline V gene sequence: CDR1 MNHNS, CDR2 SASEGT. This CDR3 spans 17 amino acids. J lost 2 bases, V lost 3 bases, and 9 bases had no gene match.

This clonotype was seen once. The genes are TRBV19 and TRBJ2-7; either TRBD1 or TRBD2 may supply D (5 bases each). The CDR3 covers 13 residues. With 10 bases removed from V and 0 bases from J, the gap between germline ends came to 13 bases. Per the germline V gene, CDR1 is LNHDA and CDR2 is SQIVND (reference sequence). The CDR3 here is CATHRSGSYEQYF. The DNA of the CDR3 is TGTGCCACGCACAGGAGCGGCTCCTACGAGCAGTACTTC.

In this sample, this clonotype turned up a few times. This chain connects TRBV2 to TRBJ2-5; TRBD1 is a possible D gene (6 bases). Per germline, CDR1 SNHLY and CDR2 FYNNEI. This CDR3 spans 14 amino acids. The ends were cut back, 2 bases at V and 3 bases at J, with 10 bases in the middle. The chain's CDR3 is CASSERTGKETQYF. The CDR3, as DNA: TGTGCCAGCAGTGAAAGAACAGGGAAAGAGACCCAGTACTTC.